This T cell receptor (beta chain) was recovered during a study of shared clonotypes between healthy human individuals. Each replicate PCR on the sorted subsets used approximately 180 ng DNA (around 30,000 T cell genomes). Using immunoSEQ multiplex PCR, the repertoire was profiled, and TCRdb retains in-frame clones only, with some absent. This sample has about 2,100,000 clones; 85% to 95% occur once, and the top ten carry more than 1.5%. Only CD45RO-negative cells positively selected for CCR7 counted as naive CD8 cells, so terminally differentiated effector memory CD45RA+ cells were excluded. Of note for this clone: Its antigen is as yet unknown.

Study-wide findings and caveats: Unshared clonotypes carried lower generation probabilities than those common to all four donors.

This TCR came from a man younger than 30 in good health. Some clones in this sample may be carry-over from other donors' samples. The sample comprised naive CD8+ T cells from PBMCs.

The CDR3 loop reads CASSQEDGTAEPYEQYF. The CDR3 nucleotides are TGCGCCAGCAGCCAAGAGGACGGGACAGCAGAACCCTACGAGCAGTACTTC. The chain recombines TRBV4-1 with TRBJ2-7, with 7 bases lining up with TRBD1. Germline V gives CDR1 MGHRA, CDR2 YSYEKL. The CDR3 spans 17 residues. V was pared by 0 bases and J by 2 bases, with 10 bases of the junction left unmatched.